This TCR beta chain was sequenced during a study of lymphopenia after photon versus proton radiotherapy. Losses at the gene ends were 4 bases for V and 10 bases for J; bases not matched to a gene: 11. CDR1 is SGHKS, CDR2 YYEKEE, per germline (reference sequence). This CDR3 is 14 amino acids long. This table comes from immunoSEQ multiplex PCR, and its TCRdb copy is limited to in-frame clones, with some not included. The sample shows approximately 65,000 clones, roughly 90% of them seen only once. The specimen was peripheral blood, collected from a patient treated with proton-based radiotherapy. This chain uses TRBV5-5 with TRBJ1-1, with 9 bases matching TRBD1. The source is a man older than 75 with esophageal cancer. The CDR3 DNA reads TGTGCCAGCAGCCTCAACAGGGGGCTAATGGGAGCTTTCTTT. As protein: CASSLNRGLMGAFF.